This is a list of T cell receptor beta chains from one sample in a study of Ad26.COV2.S vaccination and SARS-CoV-2 variants. The method was immunoSEQ multiplex PCR; TCRdb's version includes in-frame clones alone and lacks a portion of them. The sample has roughly 350,000 clones; 86% are singletons. Specimen: peripheral blood, collected in a trial of Ad26.COV2.S vaccine versus placebo. These receptors were taken from a person aged 18-60 years who received the Ad26.COV2.S COVID-19 vaccine or a placebo. CDR3s include the opening cysteine and the closing phenylalanine or tryptophan. The D gene is left open where the match is weak. Where a row states a size, it is once, few, many or the class of an expanded clone; other rows omit it.

once | TRBJ2-1 | TRBV28 | NA | TGTGCCAGCAGTTGGGGACAAATCAATGAGCAGTTCTTC | CASSWGQINEQFF
NA | TRBJ1-6 | TRBV15 | TRBD1 | TGTGCCACCAGCAGAGATACAGGGGGCCTGTCACCCCTCCACTTT | CATSRDTGGLSPLHF
NA | TRBJ2-7 | TRBV7-9 | TRBD2 | TGTGCCAGCAGCCGCGGGGGACCGATCTCCTACGAGCAGTACTTC | CASSRGGPISYEQYF
NA | TRBJ1-4 | TRBV7-5 | NA | TGTGCCAGAATTGGCTACTCAAAGGCTGGAAAACTGTTTTTT | CARIGYSKAGKLFF
NA | TRBJ2-1 | TRBV7-2 | TRBD1 | TGTGCCAGCAGCCCCGACAGGGCCCCCTACAATGAGCAGTTCTTC | CASSPDRAPYNEQFF
NA | TRBJ2-2 | TRBV2 | NA | TGTGCCAGCAGAAGGACCGGGGAGCTGTTTTTT | CASRRTGELFF
NA | TRBJ2-1 | TRBV6-4 | TRBD2 | TGTGCCAGCAGTGAACTAGCGGGAGGAATCAATGAGCAGTTCTTC | CASSELAGGINEQFF
NA | TRBJ1-2 | TRBV5-6 | TRBD1 | TGTGCCAGCAGCTCCCTCGGGACAGGGGCCCGAGGGCGTGGCTACACCTTC | CASSSLGTGARGRGYTF
NA | TRBJ2-1 | TRBV5-1 | TRBD1 | TGCGCCAGCAAGGACAGGGGGTACTACAATGAGCAGTTCTTC | CASKDRGYYNEQFF
NA | TRBJ2-3 | TRBV5-1 | TRBD2 | TGCGCCAGCAGCTTGGTTCTAGCGGGGGGGCACACAGATACGCAGTATTTT | CASSLVLAGGHTDTQYF
NA | TRBJ1-4 | TRBV28 | NA | TGTGCCAGCAGAAACAGGGATTTCTTTGTGGGGTCTAATGAAAAACTGTTTTTT | CASRNRDFFVGSNEKLFF